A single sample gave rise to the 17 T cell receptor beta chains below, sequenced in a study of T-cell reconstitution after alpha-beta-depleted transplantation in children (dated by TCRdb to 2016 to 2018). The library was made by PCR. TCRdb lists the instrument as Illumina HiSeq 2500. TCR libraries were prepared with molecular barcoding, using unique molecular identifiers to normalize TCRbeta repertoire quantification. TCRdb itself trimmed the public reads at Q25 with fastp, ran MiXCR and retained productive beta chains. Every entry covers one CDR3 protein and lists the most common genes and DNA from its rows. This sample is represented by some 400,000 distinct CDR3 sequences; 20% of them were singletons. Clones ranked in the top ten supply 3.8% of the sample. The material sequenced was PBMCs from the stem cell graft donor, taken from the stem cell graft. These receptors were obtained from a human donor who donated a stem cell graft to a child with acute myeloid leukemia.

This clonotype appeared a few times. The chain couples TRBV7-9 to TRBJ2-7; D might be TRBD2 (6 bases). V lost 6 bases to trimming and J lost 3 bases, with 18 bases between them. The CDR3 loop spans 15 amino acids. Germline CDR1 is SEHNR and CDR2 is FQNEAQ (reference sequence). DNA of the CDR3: TGTGCCAGCAGTCACGGAGGGCAGTTAGTCTACGAGCAGTACTTC. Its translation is CASSHGGQLVYEQYF.

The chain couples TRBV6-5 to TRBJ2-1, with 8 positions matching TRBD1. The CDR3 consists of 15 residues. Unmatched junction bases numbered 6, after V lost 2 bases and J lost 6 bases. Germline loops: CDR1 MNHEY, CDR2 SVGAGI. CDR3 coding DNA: TGTGCCAGCAGTTACGCGACAGGGGCCTTCAATGAGCAGTTCTTC. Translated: CASSYATGAFNEQFF.

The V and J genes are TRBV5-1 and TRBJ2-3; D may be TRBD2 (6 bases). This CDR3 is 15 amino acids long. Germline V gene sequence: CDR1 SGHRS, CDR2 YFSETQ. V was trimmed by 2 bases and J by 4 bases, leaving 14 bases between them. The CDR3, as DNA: TGCGCCAGCAGCTTTCGGGACTTGGGGGCAGATACGCAGTATTTT. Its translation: CASSFRDLGADTQYF.

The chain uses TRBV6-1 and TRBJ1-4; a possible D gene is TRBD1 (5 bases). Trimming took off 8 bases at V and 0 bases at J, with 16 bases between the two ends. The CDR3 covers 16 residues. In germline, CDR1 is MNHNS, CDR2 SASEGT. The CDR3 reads CASAAGWVATNEKLFF. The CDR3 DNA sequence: TGTGCCAGCGCCGCAGGGTGGGTCGCAACTAATGAAAAACTGTTTTTT.

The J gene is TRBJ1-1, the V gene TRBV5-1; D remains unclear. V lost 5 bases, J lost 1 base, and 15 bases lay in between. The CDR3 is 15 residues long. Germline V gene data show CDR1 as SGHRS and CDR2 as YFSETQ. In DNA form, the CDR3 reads TGCGCCAGCAGGGCGACCGACCGCAGGAACACTGAAGCTTTCTTT. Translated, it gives CASRATDRRNTEAFF.

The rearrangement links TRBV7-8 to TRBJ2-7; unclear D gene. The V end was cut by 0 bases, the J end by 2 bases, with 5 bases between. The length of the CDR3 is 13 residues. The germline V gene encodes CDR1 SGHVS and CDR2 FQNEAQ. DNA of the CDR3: TGTGCCAGCAGCTTAGCGCTGCCCTACGAGCAGTACTTC. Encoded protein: CASSLALPYEQYF.

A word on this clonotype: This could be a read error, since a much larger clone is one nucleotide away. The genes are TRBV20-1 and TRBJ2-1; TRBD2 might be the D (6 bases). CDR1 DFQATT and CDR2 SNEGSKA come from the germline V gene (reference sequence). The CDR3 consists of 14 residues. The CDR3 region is CSASGGPSLNGQFF. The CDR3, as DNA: TGCAGTGCGTCTGGAGGGCCGAGTTTGAATGGGCAGTTCTTC.

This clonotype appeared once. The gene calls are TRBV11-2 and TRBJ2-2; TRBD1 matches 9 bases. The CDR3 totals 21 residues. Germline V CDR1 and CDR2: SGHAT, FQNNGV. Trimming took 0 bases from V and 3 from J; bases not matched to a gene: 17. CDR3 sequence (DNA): TGTGCCAGCAGCTTAGAGGGCTATGGGACAGGGAGTGTTGGCGACACCGGGGAGCTGTTTTTT. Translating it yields CASSLEGYGTGSVGDTGELFF.

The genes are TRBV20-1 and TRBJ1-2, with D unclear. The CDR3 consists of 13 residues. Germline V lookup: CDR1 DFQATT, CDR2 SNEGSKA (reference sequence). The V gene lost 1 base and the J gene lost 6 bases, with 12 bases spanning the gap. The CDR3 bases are TGCAGTGCTAGAGCTCCGGGCCGTAATGGCTACACCTTC. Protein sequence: CSARAPGRNGYTF.

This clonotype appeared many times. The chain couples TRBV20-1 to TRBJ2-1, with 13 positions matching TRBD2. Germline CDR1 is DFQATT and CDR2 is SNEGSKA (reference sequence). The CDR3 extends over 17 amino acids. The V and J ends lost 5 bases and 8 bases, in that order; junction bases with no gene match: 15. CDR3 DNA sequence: TGCAGTGCTTTAAGTTGCTCACTAGCGGGAGGGCCTTATGAGCAGTTCTTC. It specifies CSALSCSLAGGPYEQFF.

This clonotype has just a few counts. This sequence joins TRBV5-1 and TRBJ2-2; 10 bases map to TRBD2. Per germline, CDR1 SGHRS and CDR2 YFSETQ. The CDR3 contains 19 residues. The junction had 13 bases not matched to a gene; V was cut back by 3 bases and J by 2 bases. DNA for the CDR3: TGCGCCAGCAGCTACCCTGGGCTAGCGGGAGAAGACAACACCGGGGAGCTGTTTTTT. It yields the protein CASSYPGLAGEDNTGELFF.

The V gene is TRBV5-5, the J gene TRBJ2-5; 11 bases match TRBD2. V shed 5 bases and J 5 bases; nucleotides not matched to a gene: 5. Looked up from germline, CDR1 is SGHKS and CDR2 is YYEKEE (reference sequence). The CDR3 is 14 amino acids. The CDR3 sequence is CASRLAGGRETQYF. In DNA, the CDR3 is TGTGCCAGCAGGCTAGCGGGAGGAAGGGAGACCCAGTACTTC.

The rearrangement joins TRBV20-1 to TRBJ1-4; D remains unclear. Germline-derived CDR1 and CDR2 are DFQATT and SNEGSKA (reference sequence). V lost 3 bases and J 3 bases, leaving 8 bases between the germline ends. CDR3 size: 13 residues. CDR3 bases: TGCAGTGCTAGTGGGGATTCTAATGAAAAACTGTTTTTT. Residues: CSASGDSNEKLFF.

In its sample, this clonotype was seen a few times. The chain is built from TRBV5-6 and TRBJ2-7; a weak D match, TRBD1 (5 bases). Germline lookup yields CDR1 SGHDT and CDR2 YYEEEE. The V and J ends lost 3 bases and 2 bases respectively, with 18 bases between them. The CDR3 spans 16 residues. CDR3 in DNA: TGTGCCAGCAGCTACAGGACGATGTATCGCCCCTACGAGCAGTACTTC. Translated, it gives CASSYRTMYRPYEQYF.

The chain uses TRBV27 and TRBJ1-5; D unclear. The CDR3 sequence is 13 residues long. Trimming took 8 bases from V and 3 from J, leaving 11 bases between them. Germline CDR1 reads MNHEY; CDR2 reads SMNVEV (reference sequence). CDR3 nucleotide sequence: TGTGCCAGCTTTTTCAAATACAATCAGCCCCAGCATTTT. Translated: CASFFKYNQPQHF.

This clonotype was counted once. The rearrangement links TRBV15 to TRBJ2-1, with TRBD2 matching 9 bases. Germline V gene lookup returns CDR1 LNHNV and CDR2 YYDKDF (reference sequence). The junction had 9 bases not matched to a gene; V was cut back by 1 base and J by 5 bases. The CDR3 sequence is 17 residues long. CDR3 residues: CATSRGLAGPGNNEQFF. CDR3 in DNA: TGTGCCACCAGCAGAGGCCTAGCGGGACCGGGGAACAATGAGCAGTTCTTC.

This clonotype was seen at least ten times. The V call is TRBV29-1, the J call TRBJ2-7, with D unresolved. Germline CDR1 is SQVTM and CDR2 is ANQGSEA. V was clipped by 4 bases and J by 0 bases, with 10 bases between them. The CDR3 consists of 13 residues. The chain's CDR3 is CSVGRSGSYEQYF. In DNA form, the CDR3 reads TGCAGCGTTGGCAGGTCGGGCTCCTACGAGCAGTACTTC.